The 2 T cell receptor beta chains presented below share a single source sample, sequenced in a study of PD-L1 blockade in urothelial cancer. Clones were read by immunoSEQ multiplex PCR, and TCRdb kept only the in-frame ones, dropping some. Of 55,000 to 70,000 clones listed, around 80% were seen once; the top ten hold approximately 4.7%. The source material was PBMCs, sampled around atezolizumab (anti-PD-L1) treatment. These receptors were collected from a man aged 65 to 85 with urothelial cancer.

This chain joins TRBV5-6 and TRBJ2-7; 7 nucleotides line up with TRBD1. Germline V gene data show CDR1 as SGHDT and CDR2 as YYEEEE. The V segment lost 2 bases and the J segment 2 bases; nucleotides outside the gene matches: 10. The length of the CDR3 is 16 residues. The CDR3 sequence: CASSLYRGLSTYEQYF. The CDR3 bases are TGTGCCAGCAGCTTATACAGGGGTTTATCAACCTACGAGCAGTACTTC.

The V call is TRBV18, the J call TRBJ2-7; D unresolved. This CDR3 spans 12 amino acids. V was cut by 3 bases and J by 5 bases, with 8 bases left in between. Germline-derived CDR1 and CDR2 are KGHSH and LQKENI. As DNA, the CDR3 is TGTGCCAGCTCACCCGGAGTAAACGAGCAGTACTTC. It codes for CASSPGVNEQYF.